This is a list of T cell receptor beta chains from one sample in a study of fetal regulatory T cell absence and autoimmunity. Sequencing used immunoSEQ multiplex PCR; TCRdb keeps in-frame clones, though not all of them. Altogether 85,000 to 100,000 clones are present, approximately 79% being singletons, with the ten largest covering 2%. Input material: pancreas tissue. These receptors were taken from a male donor with IPEX syndrome. CDR3s include the opening cysteine and the closing phenylalanine or tryptophan. Fields, in order: clone size, V gene, J gene, D gene, CDR3 protein, CDR3 DNA. The D gene is left open where the match is weak. The size field is filled for only some rows; it gives once, few, many or a size class.

abundance: -
v_gene: TRBV4-1
j_gene: TRBJ2-1
d_gene: TRBD2
CDR3aa: CASSLAGGPGDEQFF
CDR3nt: TGCGCCAGCAGTCTAGCGGGGGGGCCTGGAGATGAGCAGTTCTTC

abundance: few
v_gene: TRBV25-1
j_gene: TRBJ2-7
d_gene: TRBD1
CDR3aa: CASSAGTGPYEQYF
CDR3nt: TGTGCCAGCAGTGCCGGGACAGGGCCCTACGAGCAGTACTTC

abundance: -
v_gene: TRBV9
j_gene: TRBJ2-3
d_gene: -
CDR3aa: CASSVEIAPSTDTQYF
CDR3nt: TGTGCCAGCAGCGTAGAGATTGCTCCTAGCACAGATACGCAGTATTTT

abundance: -
v_gene: TRBV5-6
j_gene: TRBJ1-5
d_gene: -
CDR3aa: CASSLSFADLSNQPQHF
CDR3nt: TGTGCCAGCAGCTTGTCCTTCGCGGACCTTAGCAATCAGCCCCAGCATTTT

abundance: -
v_gene: TRBV2
j_gene: TRBJ2-3
d_gene: -
CDR3aa: CASSVLLWGARDTQYF
CDR3nt: TGTGCCAGCAGTGTTCTCTTGTGGGGGGCCAGGGATACGCAGTATTTT

abundance: few
v_gene: TRBV5-6
j_gene: TRBJ2-7
d_gene: TRBD1
CDR3aa: CASSLGGGHYEQYF
CDR3nt: TGTGCCAGCAGCTTGGGAGGGGGCCACTACGAGCAGTACTTC

abundance: -
v_gene: TRBV2
j_gene: TRBJ1-2
d_gene: -
CDR3aa: CASSEARNIYGYTF
CDR3nt: TGTGCCAGCAGTGAAGCGAGGAACATCTATGGCTACACCTTC

abundance: -
v_gene: TRBV9
j_gene: TRBJ1-1
d_gene: -
CDR3aa: CASSVGGQTKAFF
CDR3nt: TGTGCCAGCAGCGTAGGAGGACAGACGAAAGCTTTCTTT

abundance: -
v_gene: TRBV11-3
j_gene: TRBJ2-7
d_gene: -
CDR3aa: CASSLDIRTYEQYF
CDR3nt: TGTGCCAGCAGCTTAGACATTAGGACCTACGAGCAGTACTTC

abundance: -
v_gene: TRBV10-1
j_gene: TRBJ2-5
d_gene: -
CDR3aa: CASSGEAETQYF
CDR3nt: TGCGCCAGCAGTGGAGAGGCAGAGACCCAGTACTTC

abundance: -
v_gene: TRBV21-1
j_gene: TRBJ2-7
d_gene: -
CDR3aa: CASSKAASDYEQYF
CDR3nt: TGTGCCAGCAGCAAAGCGGCTAGCGACTACGAGCAGTACTTC

abundance: -
v_gene: TRBV7-9
j_gene: TRBJ2-3
d_gene: TRBD2
CDR3aa: CASTIPGLVFPDTQYF
CDR3nt: TGTGCCAGCACCATACCGGGACTAGTGTTCCCAGATACGCAGTATTTT

abundance: -
v_gene: TRBV5-4
j_gene: TRBJ1-2
d_gene: -
CDR3aa: CASSSIRYGYTF
CDR3nt: TGTGCCAGCAGCTCAATCCGCTATGGCTACACCTTC

abundance: -
v_gene: TRBV5-1
j_gene: TRBJ2-2
d_gene: TRBD2
CDR3aa: CASSLRSGISNTGELFF
CDR3nt: TGCGCCAGCAGCTTGCGGAGCGGGATCTCGAACACCGGGGAGCTGTTTTTT

abundance: -
v_gene: TRBV7-9
j_gene: TRBJ1-2
d_gene: -
CDR3aa: CASSTGREGYGYTF
CDR3nt: TGTGCCAGCAGCACCGGACGGGAGGGCTATGGCTACACCTTC

abundance: few
v_gene: TRBV30
j_gene: TRBJ1-1
d_gene: -
CDR3aa: CAWSRQGNTEAFF
CDR3nt: TGTGCCTGGAGTCGGCAGGGGAACACTGAAGCTTTCTTT

abundance: -
v_gene: TRBV25-1
j_gene: TRBJ1-2
d_gene: -
CDR3aa: CASSEPWDRYGYTF
CDR3nt: TGTGCCAGCAGTGAACCGTGGGACCGCTATGGCTACACCTTC

abundance: -
v_gene: TRBV7-7
j_gene: TRBJ2-3
d_gene: -
CDR3aa: CASSLGVPPDTQYF
CDR3nt: TGTGCTAGCAGCTTAGGGGTGCCGCCAGATACGCAGTATTTT

abundance: few
v_gene: TRBV16
j_gene: TRBJ1-2
d_gene: -
CDR3aa: CASSQSGGNYGYTF
CDR3nt: TGTGCCAGCAGCCAATCGGGTGGGAACTATGGCTACACCTTC

abundance: -
v_gene: TRBV9
j_gene: TRBJ2-5
d_gene: -
CDR3aa: CASSVGGGPQETQYF
CDR3nt: TGTGCCAGCAGCGTAGGAGGGGGGCCCCAAGAGACCCAGTACTTC

abundance: -
v_gene: TRBV11-1
j_gene: TRBJ2-7
d_gene: TRBD2
CDR3aa: CASSLVSSGSYEQYF
CDR3nt: TGTGCCAGCAGCTTAGTGTCTAGCGGTTCCTACGAGCAGTACTTC

abundance: -
v_gene: TRBV5-1
j_gene: TRBJ2-3
d_gene: -
CDR3aa: CASSFQGDTQYF
CDR3nt: TGCGCCAGCAGCTTCCAAGGAGATACGCAGTATTTT

abundance: -
v_gene: TRBV4-1
j_gene: TRBJ2-3
d_gene: -
CDR3aa: CASSPLLRGTDTQYF
CDR3nt: TGCGCCAGCAGCCCACTTCTTCGTGGCACAGATACGCAGTATTTT

abundance: -
v_gene: TRBV19
j_gene: TRBJ1-4
d_gene: TRBD1
CDR3aa: CASQGTGVREKLFF
CDR3nt: TGTGCCAGCCAGGGGACAGGGGTCAGGGAAAAACTGTTTTTT

abundance: -
v_gene: TRBV4-1
j_gene: TRBJ2-1
d_gene: -
CDR3aa: CASSQDTASSYNEQFF
CDR3nt: TGCGCCAGCAGCCAAGATACGGCTAGCTCCTACAATGAGCAGTTCTTC

abundance: few
v_gene: TRBV11-3
j_gene: TRBJ1-1
d_gene: TRBD1
CDR3aa: CASSSQGTGEAFF
CDR3nt: TGTGCCAGCAGCTCACAGGGGACAGGTGAAGCTTTCTTT

abundance: -
v_gene: TRBV7-9
j_gene: TRBJ1-2
d_gene: TRBD1
CDR3aa: CASSDRGGYGYTF
CDR3nt: TGTGCCAGCAGCGACAGGGGGGGCTATGGCTACACCTTC

abundance: -
v_gene: TRBV5-1
j_gene: TRBJ2-7
d_gene: -
CDR3aa: CASLMAERLSSYEQYF
CDR3nt: TGCGCCAGCCTAATGGCCGAGCGTTTAAGCTCCTACGAGCAGTACTTC

abundance: -
v_gene: TRBV14
j_gene: TRBJ1-2
d_gene: -
CDR3aa: CASSLGDGYGYTF
CDR3nt: TGTGCCAGCAGCCTGGGGGATGGCTATGGCTACACCTTC

abundance: -
v_gene: TRBV30
j_gene: TRBJ2-5
d_gene: TRBD2
CDR3aa: CAWSLLLAGEGTQYF
CDR3nt: TGTGCCTGGAGCCTGCTCCTAGCGGGGGAAGGGACCCAGTACTTC

abundance: once
v_gene: TRBV7-7
j_gene: TRBJ1-1
d_gene: -
CDR3aa: CASSIPGGRRNTEAFF
CDR3nt: TGTGCCAGCAGCATCCCTGGGGGGCGCCGAAACACTGAAGCTTTCTTT

abundance: -
v_gene: TRBV6-1
j_gene: TRBJ2-1
d_gene: -
CDR3aa: CASSEVGDNEQFF
CDR3nt: TGTGCCAGCAGTGAGGTAGGGGACAATGAGCAGTTCTTC

abundance: -
v_gene: TRBV29-1
j_gene: TRBJ1-3
d_gene: -
CDR3aa: CSVPGSGNTIYF
CDR3nt: TGCAGCGTCCCCGGGTCTGGAAACACCATATATTTT

abundance: -
v_gene: TRBV4-3
j_gene: TRBJ2-7
d_gene: -
CDR3aa: CASSQEGTHAYEQYF
CDR3nt: TGCGCCAGCAGCCAAGAGGGGACTCATGCCTACGAGCAGTACTTC

abundance: -
v_gene: TRBV7-9
j_gene: TRBJ2-3
d_gene: TRBD2
CDR3aa: CASSLGVAGGTDTQYF
CDR3nt: TGTGCCAGCAGCTTAGGCGTGGCGGGGGGCACAGATACGCAGTATTTT

abundance: few
v_gene: TRBV19
j_gene: TRBJ1-1
d_gene: -
CDR3aa: CASSMIPRGNTEAFF
CDR3nt: TGTGCCAGTAGTATGATCCCTAGGGGGAACACTGAAGCTTTCTTT

abundance: -
v_gene: TRBV11-3
j_gene: TRBJ1-3
d_gene: TRBD1
CDR3aa: CASSPRQGRNTIYF
CDR3nt: TGTGCCAGCAGCCCCCGACAGGGGAGAAACACCATATATTTT

abundance: -
v_gene: TRBV27
j_gene: TRBJ2-2
d_gene: -
CDR3aa: CASSPLWGPAENTGELFF
CDR3nt: TGTGCCAGCAGTCCCCTTTGGGGCCCAGCGGAAAACACCGGGGAGCTGTTTTTT

abundance: -
v_gene: TRBV6-5
j_gene: TRBJ2-7
d_gene: -
CDR3aa: CASSLEGVEQYF
CDR3nt: TGTGCCAGCAGCCTCGAAGGGGTCGAGCAGTACTTC

abundance: once
v_gene: TRBV6-4
j_gene: TRBJ2-7
d_gene: TRBD1
CDR3aa: CASSDSGQAYEQYF
CDR3nt: TGTGCCAGCAGTGACTCGGGACAGGCGTACGAGCAGTACTTC

abundance: -
v_gene: TRBV19
j_gene: TRBJ2-5
d_gene: -
CDR3aa: CASKEGETQYF
CDR3nt: TGTGCCAGTAAAGAAGGGGAGACCCAGTACTTC

abundance: -
v_gene: TRBV5-6
j_gene: TRBJ2-1
d_gene: -
CDR3aa: CASSLWLAPNEQFF
CDR3nt: TGTGCCAGCAGCCTGTGGCTAGCGCCAAATGAGCAGTTCTTC

abundance: -
v_gene: TRBV30
j_gene: TRBJ2-2
d_gene: TRBD2
CDR3aa: CAWSWDYLRSGGELFF
CDR3nt: TGTGCCTGGAGTTGGGACTACCTCCGAAGTGGCGGGGAGCTGTTTTTT

abundance: -
v_gene: TRBV27
j_gene: TRBJ1-3
d_gene: -
CDR3aa: CASSLVRGAGNTIYF
CDR3nt: TGTGCCAGCAGTTTAGTCCGAGGGGCAGGAAACACCATATATTTT

abundance: -
v_gene: TRBV2
j_gene: TRBJ2-2
d_gene: -
CDR3aa: CASRWGATGELFF
CDR3nt: TGTGCCAGCCGTTGGGGGGCGACCGGGGAGCTGTTTTTT

abundance: -
v_gene: TRBV7-9
j_gene: TRBJ1-4
d_gene: -
CDR3aa: CASSYRGTDEKLFF
CDR3nt: TGTGCCAGCAGCTATAGGGGGACTGATGAAAAACTGTTTTTT

abundance: -
v_gene: TRBV6-9
j_gene: TRBJ1-2
d_gene: -
CDR3aa: CASSYRGGCYTF
CDR3nt: TGTGCCAGCAGTTATCGGGGGGGGTGCTACACCTTC

abundance: few
v_gene: TRBV6-1
j_gene: TRBJ1-1
d_gene: TRBD1
CDR3aa: CASRGDRAITEAFF
CDR3nt: TGTGCCAGCAGGGGAGACAGGGCGATCACTGAAGCTTTCTTT

abundance: -
v_gene: TRBV27
j_gene: TRBJ2-3
d_gene: TRBD2
CDR3aa: CASSVLPTSGGNTQYF
CDR3nt: TGTGCCAGCAGTGTCCTCCCCACTAGCGGGGGAAATACGCAGTATTTT

abundance: -
v_gene: TRBV5-4
j_gene: TRBJ1-6
d_gene: -
CDR3aa: CASTAWEDLGVSPLHF
CDR3nt: TGTGCCAGCACCGCGTGGGAGGACCTGGGGGTTTCACCCCTCCACTTT

abundance: once
v_gene: TRBV18
j_gene: TRBJ2-7
d_gene: -
CDR3aa: CASSPHRGPTCEQYF
CDR3nt: TGTGCCAGCTCACCTCATCGGGGGCCAACCTGCGAGCAGTACTTC

abundance: -
v_gene: TRBV9
j_gene: TRBJ1-3
d_gene: -
CDR3aa: CASSVGDLSGNTIYF
CDR3nt: TGTGCCAGCAGCGTAGGCGATCTCTCTGGAAACACCATATATTTT

abundance: -
v_gene: TRBV7-9
j_gene: TRBJ1-2
d_gene: -
CDR3aa: CASSQVDRGYYGYTF
CDR3nt: TGTGCCAGCAGCCAAGTCGACCGGGGGTACTATGGCTACACCTTC

abundance: -
v_gene: TRBV7-9
j_gene: TRBJ1-1
d_gene: -
CDR3aa: CASSLGAPTNTEAFF
CDR3nt: TGTGCCAGCAGCTTAGGGGCGCCGACGAACACTGAAGCTTTCTTT